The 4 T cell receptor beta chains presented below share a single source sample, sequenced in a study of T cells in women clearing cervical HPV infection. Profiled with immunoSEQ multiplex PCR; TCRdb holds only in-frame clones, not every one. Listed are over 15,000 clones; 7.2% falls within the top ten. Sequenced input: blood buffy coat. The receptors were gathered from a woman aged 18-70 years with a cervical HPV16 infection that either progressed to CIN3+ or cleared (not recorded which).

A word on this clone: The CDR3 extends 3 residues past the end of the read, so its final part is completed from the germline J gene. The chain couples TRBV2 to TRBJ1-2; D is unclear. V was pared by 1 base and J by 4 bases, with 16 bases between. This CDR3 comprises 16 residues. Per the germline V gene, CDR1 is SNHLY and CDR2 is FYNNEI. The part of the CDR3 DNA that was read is TGTGCCAGCAGTGAAGGGCAGGCAACTCTGGGCTATGGC. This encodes CASSEGQATLGYG. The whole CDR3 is CASSEGQATLGYGYTF.

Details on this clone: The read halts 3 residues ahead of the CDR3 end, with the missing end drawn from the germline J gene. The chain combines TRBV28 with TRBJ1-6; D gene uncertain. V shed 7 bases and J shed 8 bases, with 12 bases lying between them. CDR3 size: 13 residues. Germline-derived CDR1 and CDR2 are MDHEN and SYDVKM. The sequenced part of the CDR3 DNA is TGTGCCAGCATCCTAAACTTAGATTCACCC. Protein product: CASILNLDSP. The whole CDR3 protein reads CASILNLDSPLHF.

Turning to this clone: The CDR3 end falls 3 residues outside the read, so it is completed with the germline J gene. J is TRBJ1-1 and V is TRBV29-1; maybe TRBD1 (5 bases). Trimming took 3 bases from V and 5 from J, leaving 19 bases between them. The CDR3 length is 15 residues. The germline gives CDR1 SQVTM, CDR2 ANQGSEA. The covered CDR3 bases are TGCAGCGTTGAGGTAGGGAGAGTCGGGGGTACTGAA. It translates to CSVEVGRVGGTE. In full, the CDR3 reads CSVEVGRVGGTEAFF. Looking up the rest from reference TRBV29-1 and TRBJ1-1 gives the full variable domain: SAVISQKPSRDICQRGTSLTIQCQVDSQVTMMFWYRQQPGQSLTLIATANQGSEATYESGFVIDKFPISRPNLTFSTLTVSNMSPEDSSIYLCSVEVGRVGGTEAFFGQGTRLTVV.

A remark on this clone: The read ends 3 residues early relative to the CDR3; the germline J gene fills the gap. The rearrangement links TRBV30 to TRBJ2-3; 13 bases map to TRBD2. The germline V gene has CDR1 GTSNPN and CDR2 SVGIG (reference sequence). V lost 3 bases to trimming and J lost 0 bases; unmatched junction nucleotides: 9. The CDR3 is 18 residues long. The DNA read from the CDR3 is TGTGCCTGGAGCCAACTAGCGGGGGGGCGCATTAGCACAGATACG. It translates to CAWSQLAGGRISTDT. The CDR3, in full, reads CAWSQLAGGRISTDTQYF.